This entry describes one T cell receptor beta chain. The entry originates in a study of PD-L1 blockade in urothelial cancer. Method: immunoSEQ multiplex PCR; TCRdb's copy keeps in-frame clones and lacks some. The sample lists tens of thousands of clones; 90% were seen once. The length of the CDR3 is 16 residues. Germline V gene sequence: CDR1 MDHEN, CDR2 SYDVKM. J lost 0 bases, V lost 6 bases, and 7 bases had no gene match. Time point here: pretreatment peripheral blood. This specimen consisted of PBMCs, obtained around atezolizumab (anti-PD-L1) treatment. The TCR was taken from a man aged 55-75 years with urothelial cancer. The V and J genes are TRBV28 and TRBJ2-2; 7 positions match TRBD1. The CDR3 region has the DNA TGTGCCAGCAGATACAGGGGAATGGCGAACACCGGGGAGCTGTTTTTT. It codes for CASRYRGMANTGELFF. The whole variable domain, filled in from reference TRBV28 and TRBJ2-2, reads DVKVTQSSRYLVKRTGEKVFLECVQDMDHENMFWYRQDPGLGLRLIYFSYDVKMKEKGDIPEGYSVSREKKERFSLILESASTNQTSMYLCASRYRGMANTGELFFGEGSRLTVL.